The sequence of this T cell receptor beta chain was determined in a study of glioma-infiltrating T cells after dendritic cell vaccination. CDR1 and CDR2 from the germline V gene are SEHNR and FQNEAQ (reference sequence). The CDR3 loop spans 16 amino acids. After removal of 5 bases from V and 2 bases from J, the junction contained 8 bases not matched to a gene. This table comes from immunoSEQ multiplex PCR, and its TCRdb copy is limited to in-frame clones, with some not included. This sample has 30,000 to 40,000 clones, with approximately 82% found just once. The receptor's source is a human donor with glioblastoma. The V and J genes are TRBV7-9 and TRBJ2-3; 9 bases line up with TRBD1. Sequenced here: blood, sampled before dendritic cell vaccination. The CDR3 reads CASSTPGQGPTDTQYF. CDR3 nucleotide sequence: TGTGCCAGCAGCACCCCGGGACAGGGTCCCACAGATACGCAGTATTTT.